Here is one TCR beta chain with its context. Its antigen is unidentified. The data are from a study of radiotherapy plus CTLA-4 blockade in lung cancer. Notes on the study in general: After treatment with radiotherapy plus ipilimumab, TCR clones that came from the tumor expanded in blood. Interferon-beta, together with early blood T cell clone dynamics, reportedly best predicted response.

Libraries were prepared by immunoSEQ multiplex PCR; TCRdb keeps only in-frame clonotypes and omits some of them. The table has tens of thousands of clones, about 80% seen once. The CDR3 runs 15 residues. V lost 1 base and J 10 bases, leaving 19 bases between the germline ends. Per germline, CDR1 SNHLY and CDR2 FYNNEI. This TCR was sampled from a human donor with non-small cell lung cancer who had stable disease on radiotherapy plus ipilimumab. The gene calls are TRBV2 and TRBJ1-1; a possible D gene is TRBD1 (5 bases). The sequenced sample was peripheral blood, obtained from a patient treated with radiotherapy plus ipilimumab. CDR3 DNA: TGTGCCAGCAGTGAAGGGGCGACAAGGGGTGGTGGAGCTTTCTTT. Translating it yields CASSEGATRGGGAFF.